This T cell receptor (beta chain) was identified in a study of cytomegalovirus exposure and HLA in healthy donors (dated by TCRdb to 2015 to 2018). Regarding the study in general: In an earlier analysis of approximately 500 of the donors, 250 to 300 Gb of sequence data and 100 million or so unique TCR beta sequences from roughly 190 million T cells were reported. Genome-wide SNP genotypes for about 65% of the 666 donors were used in a later genetic analysis, which treated that subset as a discovery cohort. Of the roughly 400 genotyped donors, more than 75% were placed in the genetic ancestry cluster associated with self-reported Caucasian donors. Typing coverage varied by locus: 629-630 donors for A, B, C, DRB1 and DQB1; 500 to 550 for DQA1; about 600 for DPA1; some 470 for DPB1. The study aimed to test whether signatures of past pathogen exposure could be identified by cataloging public T cell receptors. Donor age, sex, ethnicity and CMV serostatus were compiled alongside the repertoire data. An early release that covered roughly 600 HLA-typed donors contained around 300 gigabases of sequencing data and 75 million to 100 million unique TCR sequences. Along with the approximately 650-subject first cohort, a separate validation cohort of over 90 different subjects was used. To decide whether each TCR beta V gene segment behaved as functional or pseudogenic, an earlier analysis of some 580 of the donors relied on high-throughput TCR beta sequencing. Across some 400 genotyped donors of the cohort, an average of about 240,000 unique TCR beta nucleotide sequences per donor were sequenced, and 15% to 20% of those sequences were non-productive. A later analysis re-analyzed previously published TCR beta repertoires from hundreds of donors and added high-resolution HLA genotyping to study TCR occurrence patterns. Because of strong linkage in the cohort, roughly five DR-DQ haplotypes were treated as single units for association and clustering. Every discovery cohort repertoire had been produced on one sequencing platform. The later analysis used no new phenotypic data to find candidate immune exposures, relying instead on TCR beta sequences and their occurrence across donors. The study combined high-throughput TCR immunosequencing, statistical association of individual TCRs with disease status, and machine learning to predict cytomegalovirus infection status. The study profiled the T cell repertoires of under 700 subjects by immunosequencing and related them to cytomegalovirus serostatus. Both class I and class II loci were covered by HLA typing, at four-digit resolution.

The library came from the immunoSEQ multiplex PCR assay. For the multiplex PCR, a mixture combining 60 forward primers for TCR Vbeta segments and 13 reverse primers for TCR Jbeta segments was used. A multiplex PCR assay on genomic DNA amplified the CDR3 region of rearranged TCR beta genes. The amplified TCR beta libraries were sequenced on the Illumina HiSeq System as 87-base-pair reads. Regarding the original processing steps: Across the roughly 700 repertoires, a later analysis counted some 80 million unique TCR beta chains, 9 million to 14 million of which were shared by at least two donors. A nearest-neighbor algorithm error-corrected the raw reads and collapsed the reads into unique sequences, merging closely related sequences to remove PCR and sequencing errors. To assign V, D and J gene segments, CDR3 sequences were aligned to IMGT reference sequences. Each retained sequence needed at least a six-nucleotide match to both a V gene segment and a J gene segment. A rearrangement was called productive if the CDR3 had no stop codons and remained in frame with V and J, and every other rearrangement was called non-productive. CDR3 was defined according to IMGT convention as the region running from the second conserved V-encoded cysteine to the conserved J-encoded phenylalanine. The earlier analysis of about 590 of the donors excluded sequences that lacked an unambiguous match to a single V gene segment. An earlier analysis of several hundred of the donors called V segments functional above 56.7% productive rearrangements and segregating when the between-donor standard deviation exceeded 5%. A statistical classification framework was built for diagnosing cytomegalovirus status from the catalog of TCR beta chain sequences. In a later analysis, TCR nucleotide sequences were compared against IMGT/GENE-DB human TR gene sequences so that V and J genes could be assigned. In a later analysis, CDR3 sequences and most-parsimonious VDJ recombination scenarios were assigned using the TCRdist pipeline. A later analysis defined each TCR beta chain by its CDR3 amino acid sequence plus V-gene family, and excluded reads lacking a unique V-gene family. A later analysis removed 600 or so highly shared, low-generation-probability nucleotide sequences to deal with suspected cross-contamination and a sequencing artifact. For each public chain, a later analysis derived a clonal expansion index from normalized ranks of inferred template counts within each repertoire. Generation probabilities in a later analysis came from a VDJ recombination model fitted to out-of-frame rearrangements, and those results were checked against IGoR. In a later analysis, TCR-TCR, TCR-HLA and TCR-CMV co-occurrence was scored with hypergeometric tests, and a repertoire-size bias correction was applied to TCR pairs. In a later analysis, false discovery rates were estimated by permuting HLA or CMV assignments 20 times. In a later analysis, co-occurring TCRs were grouped using DBSCAN, with TCRdist sequence similarity added in when clustering inside HLA-allele-positive subsets. For co-occurrence clustering, repertoires with fewer than 30,000 or more than 120,000 public chains were excluded, along with several repertoires with anomalous nucleotide sharing. TCRdb mirrors the immuneACCESS table, restricted to in-frame sequences. Some clones are absent from its copies; in checked studies, under half trace to an unresolved V gene, and the reason for the others is unknown. The V and J calls and clone size are taken from that table; D and trimming were inferred from the DNA. This sample comprises 100,000 to 150,000 clones, about 70% of them detected only once. The ten largest clonotypes hold roughly 7.3% of the sample.

The cohort consisted of 650 to 700 healthy bone marrow donors. At the time of sampling, every cohort member was nominally healthy, though immune exposures that went unrecorded were likely present. The donor tested CMV seronegative and was one of the 352 seronegative cohort members. A peripheral blood sample was provided by each donor, and peripheral blood mononuclear cells were used for TCR beta sequencing. The Qiagen DNeasy Blood Extraction Kit was used to extract genomic DNA from the blood cell samples. The trim is 5 bases for V and 1 base for J, with a gap of 24 bases between the germline ends. CDR1 and CDR2, per the germline V gene, are SGHVS and FQNEAQ. The CDR3 runs 20 residues from the cysteine to the phenylalanine. CDR3 DNA only is kept here, 60 bases in frame from base 1. Comments on this clone: Which antigen it targets is not known. Base qualities are missing; no much larger clone stands one base away.

Overall results and qualifications from the work: In a later analysis, several top co-occurrence clusters were reported to appear linked to parvovirus B19, influenza, CMV and Epstein-Barr virus. The sequencing pipeline was judged likely to have produced a cluster of highly shared sequence variants as a technical artifact. Correlated functional status among segregating V segments might reflect linkage disequilibrium, but an unknown experimental factor could not be ruled out. A later genetic analysis reported fewer N-insertions in productive TCRs among donors in an Asian-associated ancestry cluster than the approximately 700-donor mean. V-gene and J-gene trimming of TCR beta chains was associated with a missense DCLRE1C variant in a later genetic analysis, and the association was replicated in an independent cohort. According to a later analysis, TCR association rates differed among HLA loci, with DRB1 alleles showing the most associated TCRs and HLA-C alleles showing the fewest. In a later analysis, some 17,000 TCR beta sequences were associated with specific HLA alleles at a false discovery rate of 0.05. In a later analysis, HLA-associated TCR beta chains showed more clonal expansion and lower generation probabilities than non-associated chains that were equally common. In a later analysis, most CMV-associated TCR beta chains were found to appear HLA-restricted, with HLA associations seemingly driven largely by CMV exposure. A total of 150 or so TCR beta chains were listed by the study as associated with cytomegalovirus. Presence/absence analyses assumed roughly uniform sequencing depth across donors, an assumption that may not hold. A further reported finding was that TCR beta sequences accurately predicted the HLA-A and HLA-B alleles for most subjects in the first cohort. This cohort had only TCR beta chains sequenced, and the lack of alpha or paired-chain data limited which features could be detected. It was suggested by the authors that the approach could potentially be generalized to other disease states and immunological phenotypes. The 87-base-pair reads could not distinguish some IMGT-functional V segments, including TRBV6-2 and TRBV6-3, so those segments were excluded. For the cohort, immune exposure information was limited to CMV serostatus. Because HLA typing was unavailable for some donors at each locus, only the typed subset was used in association tests. Most TCR sequences were observed very rarely across donors, whereas some public TCRs were present in many individuals. Cytomegalovirus status was reported to be diagnosed by the classifier with high specificity and sensitivity in both the original and validation cohorts. When HLA alleles, especially DR and DQ, strongly co-occurred, attributing TCR associations to individual alleles was difficult. Because counts were too low, some 16 rarely observed V segments, including chromosome 9 orphons, were excluded from the earlier analysis of some 540 of the donors. In an earlier analysis of approximately 600 of the donors, most TCR beta V segments were observed in productive rearrangements about 90% or about 30% of the time, broadly matching IMGT annotations. A few of the identified cytomegalovirus-associated TCR beta chains were confirmed in vitro to be specific for cytomegalovirus antigens.

The rearranged chain carries TRBV7-8 and TRBJ2-6; the D gene is possibly TRBD2, with 5 bases matching. This TCR derives from a male donor in good health and CMV-seronegative. The sample consisted of PBMCs. CDR3 region: CASSPPLLTRDISGANVLTF. The DNA sequence is given as TGTGCCAGCAGCCCACCCCTTTTAACTAGGGATATTTCTGGGGCCAACGTCCTGACTTTC.